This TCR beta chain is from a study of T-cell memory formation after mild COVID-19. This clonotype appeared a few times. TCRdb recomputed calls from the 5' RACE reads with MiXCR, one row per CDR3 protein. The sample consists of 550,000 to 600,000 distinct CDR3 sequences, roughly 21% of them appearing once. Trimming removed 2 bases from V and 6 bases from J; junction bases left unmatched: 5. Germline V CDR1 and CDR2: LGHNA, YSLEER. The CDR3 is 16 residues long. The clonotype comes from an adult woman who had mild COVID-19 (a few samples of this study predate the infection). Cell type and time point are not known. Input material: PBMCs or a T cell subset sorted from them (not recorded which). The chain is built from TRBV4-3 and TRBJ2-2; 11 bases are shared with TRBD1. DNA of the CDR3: TGCGCCAGCAGCCAAATTACGGGACAGGGGGCCGGGGAGCTGTTTTTT. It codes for CASSQITGQGAGELFF.